This note documents a single T cell receptor beta chain sequence. The CDR3 totals 15 residues. CDR1 and CDR2 (germline): LNHDA, SQIVND (reference sequence). Trimming pared 3 bases from V and 8 bases from J, leaving 19 bases between. The entry originates in a study of shared clonotypes between healthy human individuals. Sequencing was performed with immunoSEQ multiplex PCR; in TCRdb, only in-frame clones are kept and a portion is missing. The sample contains about 510,000 clones, almost 97% of which appear only once. Into CD45RA+ naive and CD45RA-negative memory subsets, the CD4+ cells were split. Sequencing input: naive CD4+ T cells sorted from blood. Subset in this sample: CD45RA+ positively selected. This sequence was found in a woman younger than 45 in good health. The V gene is TRBV19, the J gene TRBJ1-2, with D perhaps TRBD1 (6 bases). The CDR3 spells CASSILYREYNGYTF. The CDR3 DNA is TGTGCCAGTAGTATCCTGTACAGGGAGTACAACGGCTACACCTTC.